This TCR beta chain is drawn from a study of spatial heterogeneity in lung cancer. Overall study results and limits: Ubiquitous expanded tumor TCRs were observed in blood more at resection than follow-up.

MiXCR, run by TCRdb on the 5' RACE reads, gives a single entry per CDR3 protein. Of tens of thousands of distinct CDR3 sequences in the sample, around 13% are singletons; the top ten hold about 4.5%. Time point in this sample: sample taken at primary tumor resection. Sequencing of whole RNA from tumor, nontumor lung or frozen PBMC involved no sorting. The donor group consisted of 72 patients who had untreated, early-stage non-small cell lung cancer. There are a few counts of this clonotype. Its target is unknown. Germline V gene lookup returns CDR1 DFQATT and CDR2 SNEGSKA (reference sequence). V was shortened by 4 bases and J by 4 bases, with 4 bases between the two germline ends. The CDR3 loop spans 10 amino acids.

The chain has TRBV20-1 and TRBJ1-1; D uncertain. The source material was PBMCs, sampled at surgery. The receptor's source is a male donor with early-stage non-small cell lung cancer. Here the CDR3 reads CSATGTEAFF. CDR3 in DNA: TGCAGTGCTACGGGCACTGAAGCTTTCTTT.